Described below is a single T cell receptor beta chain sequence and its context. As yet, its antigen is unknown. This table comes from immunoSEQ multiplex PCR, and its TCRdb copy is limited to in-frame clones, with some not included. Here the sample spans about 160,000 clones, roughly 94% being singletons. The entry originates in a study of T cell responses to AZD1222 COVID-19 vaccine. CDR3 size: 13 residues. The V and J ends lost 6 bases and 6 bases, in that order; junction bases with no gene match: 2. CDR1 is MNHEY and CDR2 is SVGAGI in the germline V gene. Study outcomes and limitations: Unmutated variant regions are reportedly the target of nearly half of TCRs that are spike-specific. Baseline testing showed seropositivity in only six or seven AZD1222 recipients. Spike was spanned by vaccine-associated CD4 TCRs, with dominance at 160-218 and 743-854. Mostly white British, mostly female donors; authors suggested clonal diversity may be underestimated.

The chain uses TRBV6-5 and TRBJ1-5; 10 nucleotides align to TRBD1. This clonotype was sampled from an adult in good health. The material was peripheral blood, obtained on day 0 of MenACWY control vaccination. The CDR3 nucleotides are TGTGCCAGCAGCCGGACAGGGGGTCAGCCCCAGCATTTT. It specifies CASSRTGGQPQHF.